The 23 T cell receptor beta chains in this list originate from one sample, sequenced in a study of cytomegalovirus exposure and HLA in healthy donors. A multiplex PCR was run with 60 Vbeta primers and 13 Jbeta primers. Data came from immunoSEQ multiplex PCR; TCRdb stores just in-frame clones and leaves some out. The table shows under 50,000 clones, with roughly nine tenths occurring only once. The sequenced sample consisted of PBMCs. The receptors stem from a woman in her thirties or forties in good health and CMV-seropositive.

The rearrangement uses TRBV7-2 and TRBJ2-3, with D uncertain. The germline gives CDR1 SGHTA, CDR2 FQGNSA. This CDR3 is built from 15 residues. The V gene lost 5 bases and the J gene lost 0 bases, with 12 bases spanning the gap. For the CDR3, the DNA is TGTGCCAGCAGCCCGAAGCCACCTAGCACAGATACGCAGTATTTT. It yields the protein CASSPKPPSTDTQYF.

This rearrangement joins TRBV25-1 to TRBJ1-2, with 7 bases identical to TRBD1. The length of the CDR3 is 12 residues. V trimming: 3 bases; J trimming: 8 bases; junction bases outside the gene matches: 3. Germline CDR1 is MGHDK and CDR2 is SYGVNS. CDR3 sequence (DNA): TGTGCCAGCAGTGAGATAGGGGGCGGCTACACCTTC. Its protein is CASSEIGGGYTF.

The genes are TRBV23-1 and TRBJ1-2, with D perhaps matching TRBD1 (6 bases). TRBV23-1 is given ORF status, its function remaining uncertain. This CDR3 is built from 18 residues. V lost 4 bases, J lost 3 bases, and 24 bases lay in between. CDR3 protein: CASSPWGVEGGGDYGYTF. The DNA of the CDR3 is TGCGCCAGCAGTCCCTGGGGGGTCGAGGGAGGGGGAGACTATGGCTACACCTTC.

The rearrangement links TRBV27 to TRBJ1-6; D is unresolved. Germline-derived CDR1 and CDR2 are MNHEY and SMNVEV (reference sequence). Trimming took off 8 bases at V and 0 bases at J, with 11 bases between the two ends. CDR3 length equals 15 residues. DNA of the CDR3: TGTGCCAGCTCCCCGGGAGTCTCCTATAATTCACCCCTCCACTTT. It translates to CASSPGVSYNSPLHF.

This clone has a single count. The genes are TRBV2 and TRBJ2-5; no reliable D call. V dropped 8 bases and J dropped 5 bases, with 6 bases sitting between them. The germline gives CDR1 SNHLY, CDR2 FYNNEI. The CDR3 totals 10 residues. CDR3 protein: CASVQETQYF. The CDR3 nucleotides are TGTGCCAGCGTCCAGGAGACCCAGTACTTC.

This chain uses TRBV7-9 with TRBJ1-2; D uncertain. The CDR3 covers 15 residues. Germline V gene data show CDR1 as SEHNR and CDR2 as FQNEAQ (reference sequence). Trimming took 2 bases from V and 8 from J, leaving 18 bases between them. CDR3 sequence: CASSLQGSAEAGYTF. The CDR3 nucleotides are TGTGCCAGCAGCTTACAAGGTTCGGCAGAGGCCGGCTACACCTTC.

CDR3 sequence: CASTAGDRVPYEQYF. CDR3 coding DNA: TGTGCCAGCACCGCGGGGGACAGGGTCCCCTACGAGCAGTACTTC. This rearrangement joins TRBV2 to TRBJ2-7; 9 bases line up with TRBD1. This CDR3 comprises 15 residues. CDR1 and CDR2 from the germline V gene are SNHLY and FYNNEI. The V and J ends lost 7 bases and 2 bases, in that order; junction bases with no gene match: 9.

The gene calls are TRBV14 and TRBJ2-7, with 10 bases aligning to TRBD2. The CDR3 loop spans 15 amino acids. Germline V gene data show CDR1 as SGHDN and CDR2 as FVKESK. Trimming cost V 4 bases and J 8 bases; bases outside gene matches: 11. CDR3 bases: TGTGCCAGCAGCCCCAAGCGGGAGGGCCGTAGCAAGCAGTACTTC. Its protein product is CASSPKREGRSKQYF.

The J gene is TRBJ2-3, the V gene TRBV19; the match to TRBD1 covers 8 bases. The CDR3 contains 14 residues. With V trimmed by 2 bases and J by 3 bases, 1 base remained unmatched. The germline V gene has CDR1 LNHDA and CDR2 SQIVND (reference sequence). The CDR3 bases are TGTGCCAGTAGTATACAGGGGGCGACAGATACGCAGTATTTT. This sequence encodes CASSIQGATDTQYF.

This clone occurred once. The chain carries TRBV27 and TRBJ2-5; 7 bases are a match to TRBD1. The junction had 5 bases not matched to a gene; V was cut back by 6 bases and J by 4 bases. This CDR3 has 13 residues. Germline loops: CDR1 MNHEY, CDR2 SMNVEV (reference sequence). The CDR3 nucleotides are TGTGCCAGCAGGGTACAGGGGTCAGAGACCCAGTACTTC. Translated, it gives CASRVQGSETQYF.

The rearrangement links TRBV7-9 to TRBJ1-2, with D unclear. Germline V gene data show CDR1 as SEHNR and CDR2 as FQNEAQ (reference sequence). V lost 6 bases to trimming and J lost 4 bases, with 12 bases between them. This CDR3 spans 13 amino acids. The CDR3 here is CASSSSDFYGYTF. CDR3 coding DNA: TGTGCCAGCAGTTCATCAGACTTCTATGGCTACACCTTC.

The chain has TRBV6-6 and TRBJ1-2, with 7 bases aligning to TRBD1. V shed 10 bases and J 1 base; nucleotides not matched to a gene: 3. CDR1 MNHNY and CDR2 SVGAGI come from the germline V gene (reference sequence). There are 12 residues in the CDR3. This chain's CDR3 is CAIQGVNYGYTF. The DNA for the CDR3 is TGTGCCATTCAGGGGGTTAACTATGGCTACACCTTC.

The chain carries TRBV28 and TRBJ2-7; 8 nucleotides align to TRBD2. V shed 1 base, J shed 3 bases, and the junction held 2 bases outside the gene matches. CDR3 size: 14 residues. Germline V gene lookup returns CDR1 MDHEN and CDR2 SYDVKM. This CDR3 reads CASSLLGLDYEQYF. CDR3 sequence (DNA): TGTGCCAGCAGTTTATTGGGACTAGACTACGAGCAGTACTTC.

Notes on this clone: Other DNA sequences within the sample encode an identical CDR3. The chain links TRBV30 to TRBJ1-4, with TRBD1 matching over 10 bases. The V gene's germline CDR1 is GTSNPN and CDR2 SVGIG (reference sequence). V lost 1 base and J lost 8; bases outside the gene matches: 13. This CDR3 is 17 amino acids long. CDR3 amino acids: CAWSGLLGTGDREKLFF. The CDR3, as DNA: TGTGCCTGGAGTGGTCTTCTCGGGACAGGGGATAGGGAAAAACTGTTTTTT.

This chain uses TRBV20-1 with TRBJ2-5; D ambiguous. CDR3 length equals 11 residues. Trimming stripped 2 bases from V and 5 bases from J, with 6 bases between. Germline V gene sequence: CDR1 DFQATT, CDR2 SNEGSKA (reference sequence). The CDR3 nucleotides read TGCAGTGCTAGACTCGGTGAGACCCAGTACTTC. Translation gives CSARLGETQYF.

Comment on this clone: The DNA is left out, because the CDR3 cannot be placed on it with certainty; the CDR3 is given as TCRdb lists it. This sequence joins TRBV19 and TRBJ2-3; the table's TRBD2 call for D was not verified on the DNA. Germline V gives CDR1 LNHDA, CDR2 SQIVND (reference sequence). The CDR3 sequence runs 15 residues, both termini included. CDR3: CASTSGAVGTDTQYF.

This chain uses TRBV5-1 with TRBJ2-7; weak D call: TRBD1 (8 bases). CDR1 and CDR2 (germline): SGHRS, YFSETQ. The length of the CDR3 is 14 residues. V lost 4 bases to trimming and J lost 4 bases, with 15 bases between them. The CDR3 nucleotides read TGCGCCAGCAGCAAAATACAGGGGGGGTACGAGCAGTACTTC. It is translated as CASSKIQGGYEQYF.

The genes are TRBV6-1 and TRBJ1-2; D may be TRBD1 (5 bases). V shed 8 bases and J shed 4 bases, with 17 bases lying between them. Germline assignment: CDR1 MNHNS and CDR2 SASEGT. The CDR3 loop spans 14 amino acids. The chain's CDR3 is CASSGQGGIYGYTF. Here the CDR3 DNA reads TGTGCCAGCTCGGGTCAGGGAGGAATCTATGGCTACACCTTC.

This sequence joins TRBV4-1 and TRBJ2-7; 9 positions match TRBD1. V dropped 4 bases and J dropped 9; count of bases not matched to a gene: 13. Germline V gene lookup returns CDR1 MGHRA and CDR2 YSYEKL. The CDR3 loop spans 15 amino acids. The CDR3 bases are TGCGCCAGCAGCCCCCTTCCGGGACAGGGTTTAGGGCAGTACTTC. Its translation: CASSPLPGQGLGQYF.

The chain has TRBV27 and TRBJ2-1; tentatively, D is TRBD2 (6 bases). Deletions cut 5 bases from V and 9 bases from J, with 20 bases between. CDR3 size: 15 residues. Germline V gene lookup returns CDR1 MNHEY and CDR2 SMNVEV (reference sequence). CDR3 nucleotides: TGTGCCAGCAGTCGGACCGGGACTTATTTCAGTGAGCAGTTCTTC. It is translated as CASSRTGTYFSEQFF.

The V call is TRBV7-9, the J call TRBJ1-1, with D unclear. Germline V gene sequence: CDR1 SEHNR, CDR2 FQNEAQ (reference sequence). The CDR3 extends over 12 amino acids. The germline V and J ends were trimmed by 2 bases and 3 bases, with 4 bases remaining between them. The CDR3 sequence: CASSLLYTEAFF. The CDR3 DNA reads as TGTGCCAGCAGCTTATTATACACTGAAGCTTTCTTT.

The rearrangement uses TRBV6-1 and TRBJ1-1; 7 bases are shared with TRBD1. From germline, CDR1 is MNHNS and CDR2 SASEGT. Unmatched junction bases numbered 8, after V lost 6 bases and J lost 4 bases. CDR3 size: 14 residues. Here the CDR3 DNA reads TGTGCCAGCAGCGAGACAGGGATCGCCACTGAAGCTTTCTTT. Its protein is CASSETGIATEAFF.

There are a few counts of this clone. The CDR3 loop reads CASSQDTREGRGSIQYF. The CDR3, as DNA: TGTGCCAGCAGCCAAGATACTCGAGAGGGCCGTGGGAGCATTCAGTACTTC. J is TRBJ2-4 and V is TRBV4-2; maybe TRBD2 (5 bases). This CDR3 has 17 residues. Germline V CDR1 and CDR2: LGHNA, YNFKEQ. The V end was cut by 0 bases, the J end by 9 bases, with 21 bases between.